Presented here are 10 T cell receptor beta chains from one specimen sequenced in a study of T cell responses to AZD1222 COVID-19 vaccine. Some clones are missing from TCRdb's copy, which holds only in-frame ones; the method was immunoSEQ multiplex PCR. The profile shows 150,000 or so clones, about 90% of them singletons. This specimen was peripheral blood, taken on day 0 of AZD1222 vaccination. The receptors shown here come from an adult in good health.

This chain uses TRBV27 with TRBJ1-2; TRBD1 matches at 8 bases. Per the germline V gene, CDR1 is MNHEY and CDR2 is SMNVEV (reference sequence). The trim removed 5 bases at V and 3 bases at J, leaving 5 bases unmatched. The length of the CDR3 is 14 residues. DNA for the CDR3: TGTGCCAGCAGTACCACAGGGGGGGACTATGGCTACACCTTC. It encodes CASSTTGGDYGYTF.

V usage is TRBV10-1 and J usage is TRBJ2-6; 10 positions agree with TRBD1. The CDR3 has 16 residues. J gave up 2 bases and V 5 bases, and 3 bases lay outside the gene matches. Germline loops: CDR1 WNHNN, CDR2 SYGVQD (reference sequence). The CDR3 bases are TGCGCCAGCAGTCGGACAGGGGGACCTGGGGCCAACGTCCTGACTTTC. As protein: CASSRTGGPGANVLTF.

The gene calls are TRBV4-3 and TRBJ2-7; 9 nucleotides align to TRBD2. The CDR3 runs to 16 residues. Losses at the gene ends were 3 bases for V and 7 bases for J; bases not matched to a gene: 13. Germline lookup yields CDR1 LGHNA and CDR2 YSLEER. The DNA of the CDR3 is TGCGCCAGCAGCCACGGGGGCGGGGGGGCCCCTGGGGAGCAGTACTTC. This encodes CASSHGGGGAPGEQYF.

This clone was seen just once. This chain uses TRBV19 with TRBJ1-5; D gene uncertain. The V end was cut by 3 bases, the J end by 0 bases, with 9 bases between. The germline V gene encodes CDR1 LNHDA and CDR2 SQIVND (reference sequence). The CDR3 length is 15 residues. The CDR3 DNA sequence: TGTGCCAGTAGTATTTTTGCCTATAGCAATCAGCCCCAGCATTTT. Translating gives CASSIFAYSNQPQHF.

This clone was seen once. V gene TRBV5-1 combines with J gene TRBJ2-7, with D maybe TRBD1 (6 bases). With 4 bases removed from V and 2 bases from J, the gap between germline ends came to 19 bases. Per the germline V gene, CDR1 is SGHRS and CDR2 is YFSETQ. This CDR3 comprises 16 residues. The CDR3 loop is CASSLQPGHPAYEQYF. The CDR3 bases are TGCGCCAGCAGCCTACAACCGGGACACCCCGCCTACGAGCAGTACTTC. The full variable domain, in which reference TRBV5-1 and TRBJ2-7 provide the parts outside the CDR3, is KAGVTQTPRYLIKTRGQQVTLSCSPISGHRSVSWYQQTPGQGLQFLFEYFSETQRNKGNFPGRFSGRQFSNSRSEMNVSTLELGDSALYLCASSLQPGHPAYEQYFGPGTRLTVT.

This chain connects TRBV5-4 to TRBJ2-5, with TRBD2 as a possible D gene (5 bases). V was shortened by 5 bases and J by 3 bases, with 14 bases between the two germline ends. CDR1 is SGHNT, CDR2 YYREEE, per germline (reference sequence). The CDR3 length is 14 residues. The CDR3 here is CASSRLGLEETQYF. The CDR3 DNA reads TGTGCCAGCAGTCGTCTCGGACTGGAAGAGACCCAGTACTTC.

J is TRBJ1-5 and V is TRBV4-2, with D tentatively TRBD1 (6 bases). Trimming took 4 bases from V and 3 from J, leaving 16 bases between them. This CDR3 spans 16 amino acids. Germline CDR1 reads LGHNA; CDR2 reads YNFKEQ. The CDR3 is CASSRSSGGLNQPQHF. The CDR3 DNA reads TGTGCCAGCAGCCGATCCTCCGGGGGCCTCAATCAGCCCCAGCATTTT.

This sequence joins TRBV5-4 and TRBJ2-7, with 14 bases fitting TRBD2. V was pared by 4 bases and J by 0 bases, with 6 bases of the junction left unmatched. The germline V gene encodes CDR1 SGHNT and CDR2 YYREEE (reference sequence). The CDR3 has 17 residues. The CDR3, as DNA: TGTGCCAGCAGCCGGACTAGCGGGGGGCCCTTCTCCTACGAGCAGTACTTC. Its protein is CASSRTSGGPFSYEQYF.

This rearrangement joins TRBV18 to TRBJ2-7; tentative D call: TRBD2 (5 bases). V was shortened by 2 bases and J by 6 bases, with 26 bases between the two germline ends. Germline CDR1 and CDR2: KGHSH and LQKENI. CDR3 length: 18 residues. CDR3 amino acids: CASSPIGPSNRGSREQYF. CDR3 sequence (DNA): TGTGCCAGCTCACCAATAGGCCCCTCGAACAGAGGGTCCCGCGAGCAGTACTTC.

CDR3 sequence reads: CASSPPSNQPQHF. CDR3 bases: TGTGCCAGCTCACCACCTAGTAATCAGCCCCAGCATTTT. The chain uses TRBV18 and TRBJ1-5, with D unresolved. V was shortened by 0 bases and J by 4 bases, with 4 bases between the two germline ends. Germline loops: CDR1 KGHSH, CDR2 LQKENI. This CDR3 has 13 residues.